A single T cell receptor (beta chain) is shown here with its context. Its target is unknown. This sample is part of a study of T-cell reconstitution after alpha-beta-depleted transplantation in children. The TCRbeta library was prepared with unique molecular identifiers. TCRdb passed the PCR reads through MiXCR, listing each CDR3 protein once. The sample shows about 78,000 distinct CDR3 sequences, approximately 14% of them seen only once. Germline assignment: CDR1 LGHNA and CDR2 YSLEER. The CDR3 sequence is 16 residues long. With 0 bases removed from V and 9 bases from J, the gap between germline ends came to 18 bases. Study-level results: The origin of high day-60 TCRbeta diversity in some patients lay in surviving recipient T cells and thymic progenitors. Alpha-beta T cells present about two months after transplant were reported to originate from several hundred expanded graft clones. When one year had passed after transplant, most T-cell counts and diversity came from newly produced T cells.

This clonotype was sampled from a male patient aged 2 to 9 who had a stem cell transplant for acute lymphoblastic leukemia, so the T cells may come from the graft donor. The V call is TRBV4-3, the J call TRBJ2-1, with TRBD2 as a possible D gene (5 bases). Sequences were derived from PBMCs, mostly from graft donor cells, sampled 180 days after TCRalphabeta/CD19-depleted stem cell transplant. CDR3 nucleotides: TGCGCCAGCAGCCAAGATTCCCGAAGGAGGAGGCCTGAGCAGTTCTTC. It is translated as CASSQDSRRRRPEQFF.